This T cell receptor beta chain was found in a study of CD8+ T cells in alopecia areata (dated by TCRdb to about 2018). A note on the overall study: The treated patients took part in an open-label pilot trial in which moderate-to-severe alopecia areata was treated with oral tofacitinib at 5 to 10 mg twice daily. Patients stayed on tofacitinib for 6 to 18 months and then had 6 months of follow-up off drug so that delayed response and recurrence could be assessed. Disease severity in treated patients was measured with the SALT score, which quantifies the percentage of affected scalp surface area. In both human patients and the C3H/HeJ mouse model, the study applied high-throughput TCRbeta sequencing to look at T cell clonal expansion in alopecia areata. In humans, TCRbeta sequencing was performed on scalp tissue and on sorted CD4+ and CD8+ peripheral blood T cells from healthy controls and from patients with patchy or totalis/universalis alopecia areata. Biopsies were taken from tofacitinib-treated patients at baseline and at 4 and 24 weeks of treatment, and a later scalp biopsy was taken in several of the tofacitinib-treated patients. Scalp clonality was compared among normal scalp (n=4), patchy alopecia areata scalp (n=8), and alopecia totalis/universalis scalp (n=8). The RNA source kit depended on sample type: the PAXgene miRNA kit for fixed scalp, the miRNeasy kit for PBMCs, and the RNeasy kit for mouse skin. Amplification of TCRbeta CDR3 regions was done by immunoSEQ multiplex PCR using 35 Vbeta forward primers and 13 Jbeta reverse primers. The paper's findings and limits, for the study overall: Scalp TCR repertoire analysis is complicated because resident alphabeta T cells in normal human skin are also sequenced, whereas mouse skin is dominated by gammadelta T cells. Tofacitinib significantly lowered scalp clonality and the number of expanded CD8+ clones among the top 100 scalp clones. The treated cohort was small, with a single nonresponder, so links between baseline CD8+ expansion and response need larger studies. Compared with mice, TCR sequences shared between patients were less clear, possibly partly because of HLA diversity across the patient population. During tofacitinib treatment, many expanded lesional clones remained in scalp and blood, and this persistence may partly explain relapse after treatment is stopped. Lesional scalp, especially in alopecia totalis/universalis, showed higher clonality and more expanded CD8+ clones than normal scalp, suggesting antigenic drive.

Turning to this clone: What antigen it recognizes has not been identified. Per-base quality was not reported, and no clone a single base away is much larger than it.

Library prep was done by the immunoSEQ multiplex PCR assay. RNA was extracted from all samples and reverse transcribed into cDNA, which served as template for TCR sequencing. First-strand cDNA was synthesized with SuperScript III using a 2:1 mix of oligo-dT and random hexamers. A synthetic immune receptor repertoire was used to gauge amplification bias, and whatever bias remained was removed computationally. From the authors' description of their analysis: Raw reads were preprocessed to remove errors, and CDR3 was defined according to IMGT conventions as the region from the conserved cysteine to phenylalanine. To get clonality, Shannon entropy was normalized by log2 of the number of productive unique TCRs and the result was subtracted from 1. CD4 or CD8 identity of scalp clones was inferred by cross-referencing scalp TCRbeta sequences with sorted blood CD4 and CD8 repertoires. The table was pulled from immuneACCESS by TCRdb, which kept in-frame rearrangements only. Such tables lose some clones; where checked, under half of the loss comes from unresolved V genes, and the rest has no known cause. The V and J calls and clone size were taken over from that table, and D and trimming were inferred from the DNA. The sample data list 200,000 or so clones, and roughly 64% of these were observed just once. The ten largest clonotypes hold 5.5% of the sample.

The time point label on this specimen signifies: roughly 24 weeks on oral tofacitinib. Per the publication, the treatment or condition label means: oral pan-JAK inhibitor, 5-10 mg twice daily. Lesional scalp punch biopsies and peripheral blood were obtained from alopecia areata patients. PBMCs were separated by density centrifugation and stained for CD3, CD4 and CD8, after which CD4+ and CD8+ T cells were sorted on a FACSAria. V is clipped by 3 bases and J by 9 bases, and the sequence between their germline boundaries is 6 bases long. CDR1 and CDR2, per the germline V gene, are MDHEN and SYDVKM. The CDR3 goes from the cysteine to the phenylalanine over 11 residues. The entry retains the CDR3 DNA only, 33 bases that are in frame from base 1.

In this chain, TRBV28 is recombined with TRBJ2-1, with the D gene call left open. The origin of this receptor is a human donor with alopecia areata. The material was CD4+ T cells sorted from blood, obtained at week 24, from a patient treated with tofacitinib. The DNA is TGTGCCAGCAGTTTTTACGGTGAGCAGTTCTTC. The translation is CASSFYGEQFF.